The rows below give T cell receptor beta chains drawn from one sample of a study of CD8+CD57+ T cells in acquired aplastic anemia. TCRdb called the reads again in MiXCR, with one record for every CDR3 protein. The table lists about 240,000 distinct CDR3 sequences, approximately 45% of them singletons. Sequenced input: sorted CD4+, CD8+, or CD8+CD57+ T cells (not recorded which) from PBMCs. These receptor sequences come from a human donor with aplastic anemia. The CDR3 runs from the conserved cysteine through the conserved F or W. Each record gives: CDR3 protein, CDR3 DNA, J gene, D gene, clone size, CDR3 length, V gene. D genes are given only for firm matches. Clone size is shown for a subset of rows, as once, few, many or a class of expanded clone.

CDR3aa: CASSPPGLDEQVF
CDR3nt: TGTGCCAGCAGCCCCCCCGGACTCGATGAGCAGGTCTTC
j_gene: TRBJ2-1
d_gene: .
abundance: .
len: 13
v_gene: TRBV7-6

CDR3aa: CASSLAQGAGELFF
CDR3nt: TGTGCCAGCAGCTTAGCACAGGGTGCCGGGGAGCTGTTTTTT
j_gene: TRBJ2-2
d_gene: .
abundance: many
len: 14
v_gene: TRBV7-9

CDR3aa: CASSIPGSTDTQYF
CDR3nt: TGTGCCAGTAGTATACCGGGAAGCACAGATACGCAGTATTTT
j_gene: TRBJ2-3
d_gene: .
abundance: .
len: 14
v_gene: TRBV19

CDR3aa: CASSYYKTYNEAFF
CDR3nt: TGTGCCAGCAGTTACTACAAAACCTACAATGAAGCTTTCTTT
j_gene: TRBJ1-1
d_gene: .
abundance: .
len: 14
v_gene: TRBV6-6

CDR3aa: CASSPARGRATYEQYF
CDR3nt: TGTGCCAGCAGCCCCGCCCGCGGCAGGGCAACCTACGAGCAGTACTTC
j_gene: TRBJ2-7
d_gene: .
abundance: many
len: 16
v_gene: TRBV7-9

CDR3aa: CASRPGQGRIDTQYF
CDR3nt: TGTGCCAGCAGACCGGGACAGGGGCGGATCGATACGCAGTATTTT
j_gene: TRBJ2-3
d_gene: TRBD1
abundance: .
len: 15
v_gene: TRBV12-3/TRBV12-4

CDR3aa: CASSLEQYNSPLHF
CDR3nt: TGTGCCAGCAGCTTAGAACAGTATAATTCACCCCTCCACTTT
j_gene: TRBJ1-6
d_gene: .
abundance: few
len: 14
v_gene: TRBV7-2

CDR3aa: CASSLLGTGNYEQYF
CDR3nt: TGTGCCAGCAGTTTACTGGGGACAGGGAACTACGAGCAGTACTTC
j_gene: TRBJ2-7
d_gene: TRBD1
abundance: few
len: 15
v_gene: TRBV27

CDR3aa: CASSGQLNQPQHF
CDR3nt: TGTGCCAGCTCTGGACAGCTCAATCAGCCCCAGCATTTT
j_gene: TRBJ1-5
d_gene: .
abundance: .
len: 13
v_gene: TRBV19

CDR3aa: CASGTGGEVWNYGYTF
CDR3nt: TGTGCCAGTGGGACAGGGGGCGAAGTCTGGAACTATGGCTACACCTTC
j_gene: TRBJ1-2
d_gene: TRBD1
abundance: many
len: 16
v_gene: TRBV19

CDR3aa: CASSYRPGGNTEAFF
CDR3nt: TGTGCCAGCAGTTACCGTCCGGGAGGGAACACTGAAGCTTTCTTT
j_gene: TRBJ1-1
d_gene: .
abundance: many
len: 15
v_gene: TRBV6-5

CDR3aa: CASSPTGLRQETQYF
CDR3nt: TGTGCCAGCAGCCCGACTGGGTTGAGGCAAGAGACCCAGTACTTC
j_gene: TRBJ2-5
d_gene: .
abundance: few
len: 15
v_gene: TRBV7-9

CDR3aa: CASSLRYDRPNYGYTF
CDR3nt: TGTGCCAGCAGCCTAAGGTATGACAGGCCTAACTATGGCTACACCTTC
j_gene: TRBJ1-2
d_gene: .
abundance: .
len: 16
v_gene: TRBV7-9

CDR3aa: CASSETGAGLYGYTF
CDR3nt: TGTGCCAGCAGCGAGACGGGGGCCGGTCTCTATGGCTACACCTTC
j_gene: TRBJ1-2
d_gene: .
abundance: few
len: 15
v_gene: TRBV25-1

CDR3aa: CSANLMPKTGELFF
CDR3nt: TGCAGTGCTAACCTGATGCCCAAGACAGGGGAGCTGTTTTTT
j_gene: TRBJ2-2
d_gene: .
abundance: .
len: 14
v_gene: TRBV20-1

CDR3aa: CASSSGQVFGVNTEAFF
CDR3nt: TGCGCCAGCAGCTCCGGACAGGTCTTTGGGGTGAACACTGAAGCTTTCTTT
j_gene: TRBJ1-1
d_gene: TRBD1
abundance: few
len: 17
v_gene: TRBV5-1

CDR3aa: CASSLYSTSYNERFF
CDR3nt: TGTGCCAGCAGTTTATACTCGACTAGCTACAATGAGCGGTTCTTC
j_gene: TRBJ2-1
d_gene: TRBD2
abundance: .
len: 15
v_gene: TRBV2

CDR3aa: CASSPGGLQPQHF
CDR3nt: TGTGCCAGCAGTCCAGGGGGTCTTCAGCCCCAGCATTTT
j_gene: TRBJ1-5
d_gene: TRBD1
abundance: few
len: 13
v_gene: TRBV27

CDR3aa: CAIRNPLAGAYEQYF
CDR3nt: TGTGCCATCAGGAACCCACTAGCGGGAGCTTACGAGCAGTACTTC
j_gene: TRBJ2-7
d_gene: TRBD2
abundance: .
len: 15
v_gene: TRBV10-3

CDR3aa: CASSGDYYNEQFF
CDR3nt: TGTGCCAGCAGCGGGGACTACTACAATGAGCAGTTCTTC
j_gene: TRBJ2-1
d_gene: TRBD2
abundance: many
len: 13
v_gene: TRBV9

CDR3aa: CSARQRLYNEQFF
CDR3nt: TGCAGTGCCCGACAGAGACTATACAATGAGCAGTTCTTC
j_gene: TRBJ2-1
d_gene: .
abundance: .
len: 13
v_gene: TRBV20-1

CDR3aa: CSAKTGTSDTDTQYF
CDR3nt: TGCAGTGCTAAAACCGGGACTAGCGACACAGATACGCAGTATTTT
j_gene: TRBJ2-3
d_gene: TRBD2
abundance: many
len: 15
v_gene: TRBV20-1

CDR3aa: CASSQAGEVYGYTF
CDR3nt: TGTGCCAGCAGCCAAGCAGGGGAAGTGTATGGCTACACCTTC
j_gene: TRBJ1-2
d_gene: .
abundance: .
len: 14
v_gene: TRBV4-2

CDR3aa: CAINTGGTSKSDTQYF
CDR3nt: TGTGCCATCAACACCGGGGGGACTAGCAAATCAGATACGCAGTATTTT
j_gene: TRBJ2-3
d_gene: TRBD2
abundance: .
len: 16
v_gene: TRBV10-3

CDR3aa: CATSRVPTSGGETQYF
CDR3nt: TGTGCCACCAGCAGAGTCCCGACTAGCGGTGGGGAGACCCAGTACTTC
j_gene: TRBJ2-5
d_gene: TRBD2
abundance: .
len: 16
v_gene: TRBV15

CDR3aa: CSARGSQSSGRRETQYF
CDR3nt: TGCAGTGCTAGAGGGTCACAGTCTAGCGGGAGACGGGAGACCCAGTACTTC
j_gene: TRBJ2-5
d_gene: TRBD2
abundance: .
len: 17
v_gene: TRBV20-1

CDR3aa: CASSLQGANNQPQHF
CDR3nt: TGTGCCAGCAGCCTACAGGGGGCTAATAATCAGCCCCAGCATTTT
j_gene: TRBJ1-5
d_gene: TRBD1
abundance: many
len: 15
v_gene: TRBV7-9

CDR3aa: CSSRREAYNEQFF
CDR3nt: TGTTCCTCGCGGCGGGAAGCCTACAATGAGCAGTTCTTC
j_gene: TRBJ2-1
d_gene: .
abundance: .
len: 13
v_gene: TRBV14

CDR3aa: CASSEPTTVNTEAFF
CDR3nt: TGTGCCAGCAGCGAACCAACGACGGTGAACACTGAAGCTTTCTTT
j_gene: TRBJ1-1
d_gene: .
abundance: .
len: 15
v_gene: TRBV9

CDR3aa: CASSYSGLAGEETQYF
CDR3nt: TGTGCCAGCAGTTACTCAGGACTAGCGGGGGAAGAGACCCAGTACTTC
j_gene: TRBJ2-5
d_gene: TRBD2
abundance: many
len: 16
v_gene: TRBV6-5

CDR3aa: CASSAPSPALAGFINEQFF
CDR3nt: TGTGCCAGCAGCGCCCCTTCCCCAGCGCTAGCGGGATTCATCAATGAGCAGTTCTTC
j_gene: TRBJ2-1
d_gene: TRBD2
abundance: .
len: 19
v_gene: TRBV9

CDR3aa: CASSPTSDTGELFF
CDR3nt: TGTGCCAGCAGTCCTACGAGTGACACCGGGGAGCTGTTTTTT
j_gene: TRBJ2-2
d_gene: .
abundance: many
len: 14
v_gene: TRBV6-5

CDR3aa: CASSLDRPYSGNTIYF
CDR3nt: TGTGCCAGCAGCTTAGACAGGCCATACTCTGGAAACACCATATATTTT
j_gene: TRBJ1-3
d_gene: .
abundance: few
len: 16
v_gene: TRBV7-2

CDR3aa: CASSGNCEQYF
CDR3nt: TGTGCCAGCAGCGGAAACTGCGAGCAGTACTTC
j_gene: TRBJ2-7
d_gene: .
abundance: .
len: 11
v_gene: TRBV5-6

CDR3aa: CSARAPYGVTEAFF
CDR3nt: TGCAGTGCTAGAGCGCCTTACGGGGTGACTGAAGCTTTCTTT
j_gene: TRBJ1-1
d_gene: .
abundance: .
len: 14
v_gene: TRBV20-1

CDR3aa: CASSRRTARGNTIYF
CDR3nt: TGTGCCAGCAGCCGGAGGACAGCACGAGGAAACACCATATATTTT
j_gene: TRBJ1-3
d_gene: .
abundance: once
len: 15
v_gene: TRBV5-1

CDR3aa: CASRPGGLNYGYTF
CDR3nt: TGTGCCAGCAGACCCGGTGGACTGAACTATGGCTACACCTTC
j_gene: TRBJ1-2
d_gene: .
abundance: .
len: 14
v_gene: TRBV2

CDR3aa: CSARGQIGTSGGQETQYF
CDR3nt: TGCAGTGCTAGGGGTCAGATAGGGACTAGCGGAGGCCAAGAGACCCAGTACTTC
j_gene: TRBJ2-5
d_gene: TRBD2
abundance: .
len: 18
v_gene: TRBV20-1

CDR3aa: CAISEEGDGYTF
CDR3nt: TGTGCCATCAGTGAGGAAGGGGACGGCTACACCTTC
j_gene: TRBJ1-2
d_gene: .
abundance: .
len: 12
v_gene: TRBV10-3

CDR3aa: CASSLGPSGASYEQYF
CDR3nt: TGCGCCAGCAGCTTGGGTCCCAGCGGGGCATCCTACGAGCAGTACTTC
j_gene: TRBJ2-7
d_gene: TRBD2
abundance: few
len: 16
v_gene: TRBV5-1

CDR3aa: CASSSGEQETQYF
CDR3nt: TGTGCCAGCAGCTCGGGAGAACAAGAGACCCAGTACTTC
j_gene: TRBJ2-5
d_gene: .
abundance: .
len: 13
v_gene: TRBV6-2/TRBV6-3

CDR3aa: CASSLYPRSYNEQFF
CDR3nt: TGTGCCAGCAGCTTGTATCCCAGGTCTTACAATGAGCAGTTCTTC
j_gene: TRBJ2-1
d_gene: .
abundance: many
len: 15
v_gene: TRBV13

CDR3aa: CASSQGRGNEQFF
CDR3nt: TGTGCCAGCAGCCAAGGCAGGGGGAATGAGCAGTTCTTC
j_gene: TRBJ2-1
d_gene: TRBD1
abundance: .
len: 13
v_gene: TRBV16

CDR3aa: CASLRGYEQYF
CDR3nt: TGTGCCAGCCTCCGGGGGTACGAGCAGTACTTC
j_gene: TRBJ2-7
d_gene: .
abundance: .
len: 11
v_gene: TRBV19

CDR3aa: CATKEGSKGYTF
CDR3nt: TGTGCCACCAAAGAAGGCAGCAAGGGCTACACCTTC
j_gene: TRBJ1-2
d_gene: .
abundance: many
len: 12
v_gene: TRBV2